The 4 T cell receptor beta chains presented below share a single source sample, sequenced in a study of blood T cell repertoires in COVID-19. Assay used: immunoSEQ multiplex PCR; TCRdb lists only in-frame clones, some missing. There are almost 250,000 clones in the sample; about nine tenths occur only once, and around 1.7% lies in the top ten. Sample: peripheral blood. These receptors originate from a woman in her sixties who had recovered from COVID-19.

About this clone itself: A junction boundary mismatches the germline segment, possibly from a read error. V gene TRBV7-9 combines with J gene TRBJ2-3; D is perhaps TRBD1 (5 bases). The CDR3 runs to 14 residues. Germline CDR1 reads SEHNR; CDR2 reads FQNEAQ (reference sequence). The CDR3 DNA reads TGTGCCAGCAGCCTCGACAGAGGTGCAGATGCGCAGTATTTT. This codes for CASSLDRGADAQYF.

In DNA form, the CDR3 reads TGTGCCAGCTCGGTCCTAGCGGGGGGGAACAATGAGCAGTTCTTC. It is translated as CASSVLAGGNNEQFF. This sequence joins TRBV18 and TRBJ2-1, with 12 bases identical to TRBD2. The V gene's germline CDR1 is KGHSH and CDR2 LQKENI. CDR3 size: 15 residues. V dropped 6 bases and J dropped 5; count of bases not matched to a gene: 5.

The CDR3 loop reads CASSRQGFEQYF. The CDR3 nucleotides are TGTGCCAGCAGTCGACAGGGTTTCGAGCAGTACTTC. This rearrangement joins TRBV7-6 to TRBJ2-7; 7 bases fit TRBD1. The CDR3 has 12 amino acids. Germline V gene lookup returns CDR1 SGHVS and CDR2 FNYEAQ. The J segment lost 6 bases and the V segment lost 6 bases, leaving 5 bases of the junction unmatched.

The V and J genes are TRBV19 and TRBJ2-7, with a tentative D call TRBD1 (7 bases). Trimming removed 4 bases from V and 2 bases from J, with 15 bases in between. CDR1 is LNHDA and CDR2 is SQIVND in the germline V gene (reference sequence). The CDR3 spans 15 residues. CDR3 loop: CASSTRGAGTYEQYF. The CDR3 bases are TGTGCCAGTAGTACCAGGGGGGCAGGAACCTACGAGCAGTACTTC.